This T cell receptor beta chain comes out of a study of blood T cell repertoires in COVID-19. About the research overall: The United States, Italy and Spain provided the acute and convalescent COVID-19 samples. PBMCs, B-cell-depleted T cells, or T cells provided the cDNA or gDNA that made up the material.

TCRdb's table, derived via immunoSEQ multiplex PCR, lists solely in-frame clones and lacks some. The table lists approximately 240,000 clones, under 85% of them singletons. Germline V gives CDR1 MNHNS, CDR2 SASEGT. The CDR3 extends over 16 amino acids. V lost 4 bases, J lost 8 bases, and 16 bases stayed unmatched. The sequenced sample consisted of peripheral blood. The sequence derives from a woman aged 40 to 49 with active or convalescent COVID-19. V gene TRBV6-1 combines with J gene TRBJ1-2, with TRBD1 matching over 7 bases. CDR3 sequence reads: CASSARGQDPSLGYTF. CDR3 DNA sequence: TGTGCCAGCAGTGCCCGCGGACAGGATCCCAGTCTAGGCTACACCTTC.